Listed below are T cell receptor beta chains from one sample, sequenced in a study of cytomegalovirus exposure and HLA in healthy donors. Assay: immunoSEQ multiplex PCR; the TCRdb copy retains only in-frame clones and omits some. The table includes some 150,000 clones, approximately 80% detected once. Sample: PBMCs. The receptor set was obtained from a man younger than 40 in good health and CMV-seropositive. The CDR3 runs from the conserved cysteine through the conserved F or W. D genes are given only for firm matches. Not all rows give a size; the values are once, few, many and, for expanded clones, a class.

size: NA
V: TRBV5-5
J: TRBJ1-6
length: 17
D: NA
CDR3: CASSGGGVGPFSSPLHF
DNA: TGTGCCAGCAGCGGCGGGGGGGTGGGCCCTTTTAGTTCACCCCTCCACTTT

size: once
V: TRBV6-6
J: TRBJ1-2
length: 15
D: NA
CDR3: CASSNYLGVNYGYTF
DNA: TGTGCCAGCAGTAACTACCTAGGGGTAAACTATGGCTACACCTTC

size: many
V: TRBV14
J: TRBJ1-1
length: 13
D: TRBD1
CDR3: CASSQAGGGGAFF
DNA: TGTGCCAGCAGCCAAGCAGGGGGCGGAGGAGCTTTCTTT

size: few
V: TRBV5-1
J: TRBJ1-1
length: 15
D: TRBD1
CDR3: CASSLLGTGSAEAFF
DNA: TGCGCCAGCAGCTTGCTCGGGACAGGGTCGGCTGAAGCTTTCTTT

size: few
V: TRBV6-6
J: TRBJ2-3
length: 14
D: NA
CDR3: CASSYLSEGDTQYF
DNA: TGTGCCAGCAGTTACCTATCGGAGGGTGATACGCAGTATTTT

size: NA
V: TRBV7-3
J: TRBJ2-1
length: 12
D: NA
CDR3: CASSLLGDEQFF
DNA: TGTGCCAGCAGCTTATTGGGCGATGAGCAGTTCTTC

size: NA
V: TRBV6-6
J: TRBJ2-1
length: 12
D: NA
CDR3: CASSPGSDEQFF
DNA: TGTGCCAGCAGTCCAGGGTCGGATGAGCAGTTCTTC

size: NA
V: TRBV5-1
J: TRBJ2-6
length: 18
D: TRBD2
CDR3: CASSHGLADYSGANVLTF
DNA: TGCGCCAGCAGCCACGGACTAGCGGACTACTCTGGGGCCAACGTCCTGACTTTC

size: NA
V: TRBV19
J: TRBJ1-4
length: 14
D: NA
CDR3: CASSGQGRDEKLFF
DNA: TGTGCCAGTAGTGGGCAGGGGCGCGATGAAAAACTGTTTTTT

size: few
V: TRBV7-3
J: TRBJ2-1
length: 16
D: TRBD2
CDR3: CASSLRGGGAYNEQFF
DNA: TGTGCCAGCAGCTTAAGAGGCGGGGGGGCCTACAATGAGCAGTTCTTC